This section outlines one T cell receptor (beta chain) sequence together with its context. The junction departs from the called germline gene at one end, perhaps through a read error. These data come from a study of blood T cells in healthy people across ages. Study as a whole: Capturing about one barcoded beta molecule per two T cells was achieved by template switching.

CDR3 length: 14 residues. The sample providers were healthy Caucasian people from Russia, aged about 6 to 90. It was ten milliliters of peripheral blood that were drawn from each donor. The authors ran a second PCR of about 7 to 11 cycles using a sample-barcoded 5' primer and a J-beta primer mix. Every cDNA molecule bore a tag from a template-switch adaptor containing 12 random nucleotides. TCRdb reprocessed the 5' RACE reads via MiXCR and lists one record per CDR3 protein. This table has over a million distinct CDR3 sequences, 59% appearing once. This chain uses TRBV12-3 or TRBV12-4 with TRBJ1-2; D unclear. Sequences were obtained from blood. The TCR originated in a man aged 18 to 29 in good health. CDR3 loop: CASSFPTVFTGCTF. Here the CDR3 DNA reads TGTGCCAGCAGTTTCCCTACGGTATTTACTGGCTGCACCTTC.